This T cell receptor beta chain was found in a study of blood T cell repertoires in COVID-19 (TCRdb year 2020). Some background on the complete study: Collaborator samples came from the United States, Italy and Spain and covered acute and convalescent phases of COVID-19. The prospective study material was composed of cDNA or gDNA derived from T cells, B-cell-depleted T cells, or PBMCs. Subjects who had been exposed to COVID-19, were actively infected with it, or had recovered from it provided the deeply sampled blood TCRbeta repertoires that made up the dataset. A freely available public database, intended as a resource for researchers studying the immune response to SARS-CoV-2, is where the repertoires were released. The samples were drawn from two sources: the first 160 participants of the ongoing ImmuneRACE study, and over 1,000 subjects contributed by 6 global collaborators. The sample metadata nearly always contained a de-identified subject ID, COVID-19 status, age in years and sex. Where HLA class I and class II types were available, the types were taken from metadata supplied by the sample provider, not from assay-based typing. Broader findings and caveats from the paper: The quantity of clinical and demographic metadata differed by source and by participant and was supplied without curation.

Details on this clone: The specificity of this receptor is unknown. Per-nucleotide qualities are absent, and no much larger clonotype sits a single base away.

The collaborating institutions used their own protocols to collect whole blood in K2EDTA tubes. Collaborator samples were shipped for TCRbeta analysis as frozen whole blood, isolated PBMCs, or DNA extracted from either sample type. TCRbeta CDR3 regions were amplified from genomic DNA by means of the immunoSEQ Assay, a bias-controlled multiplex PCR. Processing in the source paper ran as follows. Nucleated cell counts per sample were estimated from amplification of reference gene primers within the assay. To quantify the absolute abundance of each unique TCRbeta CDR3 rearrangement, sequence reads were collapsed and filtered. For each sample, productive Simpson clonality was calculated by taking the square root of Simpson's diversity index across productive rearrangements. TCRdb carries this immuneACCESS record with in-frame sequences only. Its versions omit some clonotypes, under half of them owing to an unresolved V gene in the studies checked, with the rest unexplained. V, J and clone size were drawn from that table, and D and trimming were deduced from the DNA. In this sample the table shows just under 350,000 clones, around 82% of which occur a single time. The ten largest clonotypes hold just under 3% of the sample.

The cysteine opens and the phenylalanine closes a CDR3 of 12 amino acids. Here the CDR3 DNA is all that survives: 36 bases in frame from base 1. The germline V gene gives CDR1 as SQVTM and CDR2 as ANQGSEA. V lost 4 bases and J lost 4 bases; the stretch between them is 9 bases long. The receptor's source is a man between 25 and 39 years old with active or convalescent COVID-19. The sequencing sample was made of peripheral blood. In this chain, TRBV29-1 is recombined with TRBJ2-3; perhaps TRBD2 is the D gene, with 6 bases matching. The CDR3 region reads CSVVTSPDTQYF. The DNA sequence is as follows: TGCAGCGTTGTCACTAGCCCAGATACGCAGTATTTT.